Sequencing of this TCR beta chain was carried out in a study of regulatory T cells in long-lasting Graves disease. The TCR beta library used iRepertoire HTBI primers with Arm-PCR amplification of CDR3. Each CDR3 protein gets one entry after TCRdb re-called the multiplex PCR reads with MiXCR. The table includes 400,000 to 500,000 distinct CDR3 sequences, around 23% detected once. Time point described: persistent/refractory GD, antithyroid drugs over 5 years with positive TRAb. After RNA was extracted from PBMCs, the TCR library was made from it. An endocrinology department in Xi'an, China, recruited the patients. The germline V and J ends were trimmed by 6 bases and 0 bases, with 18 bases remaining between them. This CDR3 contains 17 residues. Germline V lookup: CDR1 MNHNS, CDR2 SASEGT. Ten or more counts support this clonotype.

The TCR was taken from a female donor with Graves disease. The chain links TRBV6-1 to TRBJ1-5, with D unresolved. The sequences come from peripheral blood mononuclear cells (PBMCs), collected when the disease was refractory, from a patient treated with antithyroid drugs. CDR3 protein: CASSRPPGSNSNQPQHF. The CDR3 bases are TGTGCCAGCAGCCGCCCTCCTGGCTCGAATAGCAATCAGCCCCAGCATTTT.